What follows are 13 T cell receptor beta chains derived from one specimen sequenced in a study of low-dose radiotherapy and immunotherapy resistance in tumors. The time point: before trial treatment. The authors amplified TCRs for around 20 PCR cycles with a constant-region primer and a V-primer adapter. TCRdb re-called the reads through MiXCR, storing one row per CDR3 protein. The top ten clones hold approximately 6.2% of a sample with approximately 47,000 distinct CDR3 sequences, roughly 12% of them seen once. The material sequenced was PBMCs, taken before treatment. The source is a female donor with ovarian cancer.

This clonotype has at least ten counts. J is TRBJ1-3 and V is TRBV27, with D uncertain. CDR1 and CDR2 (germline): MNHEY, SMNVEV (reference sequence). Deletions cut 0 bases from V and 4 bases from J, with 4 bases between. The CDR3 is 13 residues long. In DNA, the CDR3 is TGTGCCAGCAGTTTATCGTCGGGAAACACCATATATTTT. The encoded protein is CASSLSSGNTIYF.

In its sample, this clonotype is medium-sized. The chain links TRBV11-2 to TRBJ2-1; D gene ambiguous. CDR3 length equals 14 residues. Trimming removed 1 base from V and 3 bases from J, with 7 bases in between. Per the germline V gene, CDR1 is SGHAT and CDR2 is FQNNGV. CDR3 sequence (DNA): TGTGCCAGCAGCTTAGCTGGTTTCTACAATGAGCAGTTCTTC. It codes for CASSLAGFYNEQFF.

This clonotype was observed at least ten times. The V and J genes are TRBV12-3 or TRBV12-4 and TRBJ2-6; D gene ambiguous. The CDR3 totals 14 residues. The V and J ends lost 4 bases and 0 bases respectively, with 4 bases between them. CDR3 sequence reads: CASSYVSGANVLTF. CDR3 coding DNA: TGTGCCAGCAGTTATGTCTCTGGGGCCAACGTCCTGACTTTC.

This clonotype was seen many times. The chain recombines TRBV28 with TRBJ1-4; no clear D. The CDR3 extends over 13 amino acids. Trimming shortened V by 6 bases and J by 6 bases, and 11 bases separated the two germline ends. Germline CDR1 reads MDHEN; CDR2 reads SYDVKM. The CDR3, as DNA: TGTGCCAGCAGGCGAATCGGTTATGAAAAACTGTTTTTT. Residues: CASRRIGYEKLFF.

This clonotype was picked up many times. This chain links TRBV29-1 with TRBJ1-1, with 8 bases lining up with TRBD1. V gave up 2 bases and J gave up 9 bases; unmatched junction bases: 8. This CDR3 spans 13 amino acids. Looked up from germline, CDR1 is SQVTM and CDR2 is ANQGSEA. The CDR3 region has the DNA TGCAGCGTTGAAACAACCCGGACAGGGCAAGCTTTCTTT. Its translation is CSVETTRTGQAFF.

This clonotype came up many times. The gene calls are TRBV5-1 and TRBJ2-7; TRBD1 matches 8 bases. This CDR3 is built from 14 residues. Germline V gene sequence: CDR1 SGHRS, CDR2 YFSETQ. V gave up 3 bases and J gave up 4 bases; unmatched junction bases: 6. The CDR3 DNA is TGCGCCAGCAGCTCGACAGGGGTCCGGTACGAGCAGTACTTC. This translates into CASSSTGVRYEQYF.

Comment on this clonotype: A single base separates this from a much larger clone, so it may be a read error. The gene calls are TRBV18 and TRBJ2-5; 10 nucleotides agree with TRBD1. There are 15 residues in the CDR3. V gave up 8 bases and J gave up 11 bases; unmatched junction bases: 17. Germline CDR1 reads KGHSH; CDR2 reads LQKENI. The CDR3: CASSYDRGPYNEQYF. The CDR3 nucleotides read TGTGCCAGCAGCTACGACAGGGGGCCCTACAATGAGCAGTACTTC.

This clonotype appeared many times. The J gene is TRBJ1-2, the V gene TRBV20-1; D is ambiguous. The CDR3 sequence is 16 residues long. In germline, CDR1 is DFQATT, CDR2 SNEGSKA (reference sequence). Trimming stripped 0 bases from V and 4 bases from J, with 18 bases between. The CDR3 protein is CSARDLGGRSSYGYTF. The CDR3 coding sequence is TGCAGTGCTAGAGATCTCGGAGGCAGGTCGAGCTATGGCTACACCTTC.

This clonotype was detected ten times or more. This rearrangement joins TRBV20-1 to TRBJ2-1; no clear D gene. This CDR3 comprises 16 residues. Germline V gene data show CDR1 as DFQATT and CDR2 as SNEGSKA (reference sequence). Trimming stripped 1 base from V and 7 bases from J, with 20 bases between. CDR3 residues: CSARVKSGPNVNEQFF. The CDR3 DNA sequence: TGCAGTGCTAGAGTCAAATCGGGCCCCAATGTAAATGAGCAGTTCTTC.

This clonotype was picked up many times. J is TRBJ2-4 and V is TRBV27; D call uncertain. Trimming pared 4 bases from V and 0 bases from J, leaving 7 bases between. This CDR3 spans 14 amino acids. Per the germline V gene, CDR1 is MNHEY and CDR2 is SMNVEV (reference sequence). Here the CDR3 reads CASSWSGAKNIQYF. The CDR3 DNA reads TGTGCCAGCAGTTGGTCCGGAGCCAAAAACATTCAGTACTTC.

This clonotype was counted ten times or more. The chain carries TRBV7-2 and TRBJ1-1, with D unresolved. V was shortened by 3 bases and J by 1 base, with 9 bases between the two germline ends. The CDR3 runs to 14 residues. Germline CDR1 reads SGHTA; CDR2 reads FQGNSA. Here the CDR3 reads CASSFSSGNTEAFF. CDR3 in DNA: TGTGCCAGCAGCTTCTCCTCAGGGAACACTGAAGCTTTCTTT.

This clonotype was picked up many times. V is TRBV11-2 and J is TRBJ2-7; a possible D gene is TRBD1 (7 bases). This CDR3 is 15 amino acids long. In germline, CDR1 is SGHAT, CDR2 FQNNGV. Trimming stripped 0 bases from V and 3 bases from J, with 12 bases between. CDR3 coding DNA: TGTGCCAGCAGCTTAGATGCAGGGGGGTACTACGAGCAGTACTTC. Translating gives CASSLDAGGYYEQYF.

This clonotype has a count of ten or more. This chain uses TRBV7-2 with TRBJ2-3; 11 bases match TRBD2. The CDR3 runs 18 residues. The germline V gene encodes CDR1 SGHTA and CDR2 FQGNSA. With V trimmed by 1 base and J by 0 bases, 6 bases remained unmatched. This chain's CDR3 is CASSLVTSGGLSTDTQYF. CDR3 nucleotide sequence: TGTGCCAGCAGCTTAGTCACTAGCGGGGGACTCAGCACAGATACGCAGTATTTT.